This TCR beta chain originates from a study of blood T cells in healthy people across ages. The CDR3 sequence is 15 residues long. J lost 5 bases, V lost 4 bases, and 9 bases had no gene match. Germline loops: CDR1 SGHKS, CDR2 YYEKEE (reference sequence). With a J-beta primer mix and a sample-barcoded 5' primer, a second PCR ran 7 to 11 cycles. TCRdb independently ran MiXCR on the 5' RACE reads; one entry per CDR3 protein. The sample has fewer than 600,000 distinct CDR3 sequences, over 25% seen once. This same sample was also taken into another study, of T cells of mothers and their children.

This sequence originates from a boy aged 2-9 years in good health. The chain carries TRBV5-5 and TRBJ2-3, with 8 bases matching TRBD1. Material: blood. The CDR3 DNA reads as TGTGCCAGCAGCCCCGGACAGGGAAGGATAGATACGCAGTATTTT. Encoded protein: CASSPGQGRIDTQYF. The full variable domain, with the rest looked up from reference TRBV5-5 and TRBJ2-3, is DAGVTQSPTHLIKTRGQQVTLRCSPISGHKSVSWYQQVLGQGPQFIFQYYEKEERGRGNFPDRFSARQFPNYSSELNVNALLLGDSALYLCASSPGQGRIDTQYFGPGTRLTVL.